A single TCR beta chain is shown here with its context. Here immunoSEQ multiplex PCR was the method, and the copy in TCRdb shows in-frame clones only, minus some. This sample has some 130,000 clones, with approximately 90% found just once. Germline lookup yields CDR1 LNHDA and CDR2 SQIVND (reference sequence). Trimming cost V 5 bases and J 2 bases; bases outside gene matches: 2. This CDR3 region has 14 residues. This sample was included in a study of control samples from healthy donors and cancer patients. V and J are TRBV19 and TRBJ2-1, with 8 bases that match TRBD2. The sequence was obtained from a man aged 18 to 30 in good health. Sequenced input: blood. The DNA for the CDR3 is TGTGCCAGTAGTGGGCGGGGGGCCTACAATGAGCAGTTCTTC. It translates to CASSGRGAYNEQFF.